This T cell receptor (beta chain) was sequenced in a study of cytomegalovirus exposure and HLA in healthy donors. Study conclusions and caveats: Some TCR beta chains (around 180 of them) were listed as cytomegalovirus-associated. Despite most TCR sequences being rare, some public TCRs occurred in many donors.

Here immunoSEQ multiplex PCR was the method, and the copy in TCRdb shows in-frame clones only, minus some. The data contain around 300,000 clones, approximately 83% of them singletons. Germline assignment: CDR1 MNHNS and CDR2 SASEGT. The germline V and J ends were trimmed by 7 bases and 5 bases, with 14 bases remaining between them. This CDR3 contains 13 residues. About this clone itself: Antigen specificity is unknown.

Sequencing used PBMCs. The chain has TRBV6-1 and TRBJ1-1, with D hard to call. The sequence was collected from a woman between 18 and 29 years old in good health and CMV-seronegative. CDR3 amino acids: CASKRRERTEAFF. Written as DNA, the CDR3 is TGTGCCAGCAAACGGAGAGAGAGGACTGAAGCTTTCTTT.